Each of the 27 T cell receptor beta chains below was sequenced from the same sample in a study of T cell responses to AZD1222 COVID-19 vaccine. The data were produced by immunoSEQ multiplex PCR, yet TCRdb's version contains in-frame clones alone and is incomplete. In the table there are about 150,000 clones, 75% to 95% of which are singletons. The starting material was peripheral blood, obtained on day 0 of MenACWY control vaccination. These receptors were taken from an adult in good health.

The chain joins TRBV9 to TRBJ1-6, with unresolved D. Germline CDR1 is SGDLS and CDR2 is YYNGEE. This CDR3 is built from 13 residues. V was cut by 4 bases and J by 5 bases, with 7 bases left in between. DNA for the CDR3: TGTGCCAGCAGCCCGGCGGATAATTCACCCCTCCACTTT. Protein product: CASSPADNSPLHF. The full variable domain, with the rest looked up from reference TRBV9 and TRBJ1-6, is DSGVTQTPKHLITATGQRVTLRCSPRSGDLSVYWYQQSLDQGLQFLIQYYNGEERAKGNILERFSAQQFPDLHSELNLSSLELGDSALYFCASSPADNSPLHFGNGTRLTVT.

The chain combines TRBV6-1 with TRBJ2-7, with D unresolved. This CDR3 has 12 residues. V was clipped by 0 bases and J by 3 bases, with 3 bases between them. Looked up from germline, CDR1 is MNHNS and CDR2 is SASEGT. CDR3 protein: CASSEAGYEQYF. The CDR3 DNA follows: TGTGCCAGCAGTGAAGCGGGCTACGAGCAGTACTTC.

The gene calls are TRBV5-1 and TRBJ2-2; D is unclear. V lost 0 bases and J lost 0, with 6 bases in between. CDR1 and CDR2 (germline): SGHRS, YFSETQ. CDR3 length equals 15 residues. The CDR3 DNA is TGCGCCAGCAGCTTGGCACCTTCGAACACCGGGGAGCTGTTTTTT. Its protein is CASSLAPSNTGELFF. The complete variable domain, with remaining parts taken from reference TRBV5-1 and TRBJ2-2, reads KAGVTQTPRYLIKTRGQQVTLSCSPISGHRSVSWYQQTPGQGLQFLFEYFSETQRNKGNFPGRFSGRQFSNSRSEMNVSTLELGDSALYLCASSLAPSNTGELFFGEGSRLTVL.

This clone appeared a few times. The chain recombines TRBV6-4 with TRBJ1-1; D is undetermined. Trimming removed 3 bases at V and 2 bases at J, with 7 bases between. In germline, CDR1 is MRHNA, CDR2 SNTAGT. This CDR3 has 13 amino acids. CDR3 DNA: TGTGCCAGCAGTGAAAGCGGTAACACTGAAGCTTTCTTT. It translates to CASSESGNTEAFF.

With respect to this clone: Mismatch with germline at one junction end may stem from a read error. The genes are TRBV6-5 and TRBJ2-3; TRBD1 is a possible D gene (5 bases). This CDR3 region has 16 residues. Germline assignment: CDR1 MNHEY and CDR2 SVGAGI. The DNA for the CDR3 is TGTGCCAGCAGATACTATCAGGGATCTCACACAGATACGCAGTATTTT. Its protein product is CASRYYQGSHTDTQYF.

The J gene is TRBJ2-7, the V gene TRBV5-1; no reliable D call. V was trimmed by 2 bases and J by 7 bases, leaving 16 bases between them. The CDR3 loop spans 14 amino acids. In germline, CDR1 is SGHRS, CDR2 YFSETQ. The CDR3 sequence: CASSLGQHKGEQYF. The CDR3 DNA reads TGCGCCAGCAGCTTAGGGCAACACAAGGGAGAGCAGTACTTC.

The chain is built from TRBV28 and TRBJ2-7, with a weak D call TRBD2 (7 bases). V was clipped by 8 bases and J by 2 bases, with 22 bases between them. CDR3 length: 16 residues. Germline V gives CDR1 MDHEN, CDR2 SYDVKM. CDR3 in amino acids: CASGGRGDTPPYEQYF. The DNA for the CDR3 is TGTGCCAGCGGGGGCCGGGGGGACACCCCCCCCTACGAGCAGTACTTC.

The rearrangement joins TRBV28 to TRBJ2-7; D gene ambiguous. The CDR3 is 12 amino acids. The germline V gene encodes CDR1 MDHEN and CDR2 SYDVKM. V was cut by 4 bases and J by 6 bases, with 10 bases left in between. DNA of the CDR3: TGTGCCAGCAGTTCCGGAAACGGCGAGCAGTACTTC. This sequence encodes CASSSGNGEQYF. The full variable domain, its missing parts supplied by reference TRBV28 and TRBJ2-7, is DVKVTQSSRYLVKRTGEKVFLECVQDMDHENMFWYRQDPGLGLRLIYFSYDVKMKEKGDIPEGYSVSREKKERFSLILESASTNQTSMYLCASSSGNGEQYFGPGTRLTVT.

This chain uses TRBV6-5 with TRBJ2-7; perhaps TRBD2 as D (6 bases). V lost 6 bases to trimming and J lost 2 bases, with 14 bases between them. CDR3 length: 14 amino acids. Germline V gene lookup returns CDR1 MNHEY and CDR2 SVGAGI. CDR3 sequence: CASSPSGRTYEQYF. For the CDR3, the DNA is TGTGCCAGCAGCCCCAGCGGGCGTACCTACGAGCAGTACTTC.

The V call is TRBV4-1, the J call TRBJ1-2; TRBD1 matches at 7 bases. Germline loops: CDR1 MGHRA, CDR2 YSYEKL. This CDR3 comprises 14 residues. Trimming removed 4 bases from V and 8 bases from J; junction bases left unmatched: 10. CDR3 loop: CASSPETGRGGYTF. The CDR3, as DNA: TGCGCCAGCAGCCCCGAGACAGGGCGTGGCGGCTACACCTTC.

The chain has TRBV3-1 (or the pseudogene TRBV3-2) and TRBJ1-2; a weak D match, TRBD1 (6 bases). Germline V CDR1 and CDR2: LGHDT, YNNKEL (reference sequence). The CDR3 runs to 13 residues. V lost 4 bases to trimming and J lost 4 bases, with 10 bases between them. The chain's CDR3 is CASSPDRAYGYTF. In DNA, the CDR3 is TGTGCCAGCAGCCCGGACAGAGCCTATGGCTACACCTTC.

This clone has only one observation. The chain employs TRBV28 and TRBJ1-1; unclear D gene. With 3 bases removed from V and 6 bases from J, the gap between germline ends came to 8 bases. In germline, CDR1 is MDHEN, CDR2 SYDVKM. The CDR3 length is 12 residues. CDR3 amino acids: CASSFWGSEAFF. The CDR3 region has the DNA TGTGCCAGCAGTTTTTGGGGATCTGAAGCTTTCTTT.

The chain couples TRBV5-1 to TRBJ2-1; 11 bases align to TRBD2. Germline trimming cut 4 bases from V and 5 bases from J; bases unmatched to any gene: 14. Germline values: CDR1 SGHRS, CDR2 YFSETQ. The length of the CDR3 is 18 residues. This CDR3 is CASSPGRRTSGWNNEQFF. CDR3 in DNA: TGCGCCAGCAGCCCCGGCCGTAGGACTAGCGGGTGGAACAATGAGCAGTTCTTC. Full variable domain (remainder filled in from reference TRBV5-1 and TRBJ2-1): KAGVTQTPRYLIKTRGQQVTLSCSPISGHRSVSWYQQTPGQGLQFLFEYFSETQRNKGNFPGRFSGRQFSNSRSEMNVSTLELGDSALYLCASSPGRRTSGWNNEQFFGPGTRLTVL.

The rearrangement links TRBV30 to TRBJ2-5; 14 bases agree with TRBD2. Germline values: CDR1 GTSNPN, CDR2 SVGIG (reference sequence). CDR3 length: 19 amino acids. J was trimmed by 1 base and V by 4 bases; bases with no gene match: 14. The CDR3 reads CAWNRRTSGGLRGQETQYF. CDR3 coding DNA: TGTGCCTGGAACCGTCGGACTAGCGGGGGGCTTCGGGGCCAAGAGACCCAGTACTTC.

The chain uses TRBV11-2 and TRBJ1-1; no reliable D call. This CDR3 is built from 11 residues. The V gene's germline CDR1 is SGHAT and CDR2 FQNNGV. With 5 bases removed from V and 8 bases from J, the gap between germline ends came to 9 bases. The DNA of the CDR3 is TGTGCCAGCAGCAAGGCCGTCGAAGCTTTCTTT. The encoded protein is CASSKAVEAFF.

The chain links TRBV7-9 to TRBJ2-5, with a possible D match to TRBD2 (6 bases). CDR3 length equals 16 residues. V lost 5 bases and J lost 5, with 21 bases in between. Germline assignment: CDR1 SEHNR and CDR2 FQNEAQ (reference sequence). DNA for the CDR3: TGTGCCAGCAGCCTAGGGGCGGGGACCCCCGGGGAGACCCAGTACTTC. Protein sequence: CASSLGAGTPGETQYF.

This clone was found once. This chain uses TRBV14 with TRBJ1-2; 7 bases match TRBD1. Per germline, CDR1 SGHDN and CDR2 FVKESK. With 0 bases clipped from V and 1 base from J, the junction kept 8 bases outside the gene matches. The CDR3 totals 17 residues. This CDR3 is CASSQDLGQTFNYGYTF. The CDR3 DNA reads TGTGCCAGCAGCCAAGATCTGGGACAGACATTTAACTATGGCTACACCTTC.

This clone has more than one count but fewer than ten. The V and J genes are TRBV7-9 and TRBJ2-3, with no clear D. The CDR3 runs to 13 residues. Germline V gene data show CDR1 as SEHNR and CDR2 as FQNEAQ (reference sequence). The germline V and J ends were trimmed by 1 base and 5 bases, with 7 bases remaining between them. The CDR3 DNA reads as TGTGCCAGCAGCTTAGGGTTGAGAGATACGCAGTATTTT. It translates to CASSLGLRDTQYF. The variable domain in full, with the rest retrieved from reference TRBV7-9 and TRBJ2-3, is DTGVSQNPRHKITKRGQNVTFRCDPISEHNRLYWYRQTLGQGPEFLTYFQNEAQLEKSRLLSDRFSAERPKGSFSTLEIQRTEQGDSAMYLCASSLGLRDTQYFGPGTRLTVL.

This clone has a single count. CDR3 bases: TGTGCCAGCAGTTTTTATGAAAAACTGTTTTTT. This sequence encodes CASSFYEKLFF. The rearrangement uses TRBV28 and TRBJ1-4; D not certain. CDR1 MDHEN and CDR2 SYDVKM come from the germline V gene. CDR3 size: 11 residues. V was pared by 3 bases and J by 6 bases, with 2 bases between. Full variable domain (missing parts from reference TRBV28 and TRBJ1-4): DVKVTQSSRYLVKRTGEKVFLECVQDMDHENMFWYRQDPGLGLRLIYFSYDVKMKEKGDIPEGYSVSREKKERFSLILESASTNQTSMYLCASSFYEKLFFGSGTQLSVL.

This clone has a single count. The gene calls are TRBV27 and TRBJ2-7, with TRBD1 identical over 9 bases. Germline V gives CDR1 MNHEY, CDR2 SMNVEV (reference sequence). The J segment lost 1 base and the V segment lost 3 bases, leaving 4 bases of the junction unmatched. This CDR3 is 15 amino acids long. CDR3 amino acids: CASSFSGTGSYEQYF. Here the CDR3 DNA reads TGTGCCAGCAGTTTTTCGGGGACAGGGTCCTACGAGCAGTACTTC.

CDR3 protein: CASSPVNTGELFF. In DNA form, the CDR3 reads TGTGCCAGCAGCCCAGTGAACACCGGGGAGCTGTTTTTT. This chain connects TRBV6-2 or TRBV6-3 to TRBJ2-2; D is uncertain. Germline V lookup: CDR1 MNHEY, CDR2 SVGEGT. This CDR3 contains 13 residues. V dropped 6 bases and J dropped 1 base, with 6 bases sitting between them.

V and J are TRBV4-2 and TRBJ1-1, with D possibly TRBD1 on 5 matching bases. Trimming removed 0 bases at V and 10 bases at J, with 18 bases between. Per the germline V gene, CDR1 is LGHNA and CDR2 is YNFKEQ. CDR3 size: 15 residues. CDR3 in DNA: TGTGCCAGCAGCCAAGATATAGTAGGGGAATCACGAGCTTTCTTT. Translated, it gives CASSQDIVGESRAFF.

A few counts support this clone. The gene calls are TRBV2 and TRBJ1-6; 7 nucleotides align to TRBD1. The V gene end was trimmed by 8 bases and the J gene end by 8 bases; junction bases not matched to a gene: 15. CDR1 and CDR2 from the germline V gene are SNHLY and FYNNEI. This CDR3 comprises 16 residues. CDR3 in DNA: TGTGCCAGCGGAAACCGTGGACAGGCGGTAGATTCACCCCTCCACTTT. It codes for CASGNRGQAVDSPLHF.

The V gene is TRBV19, the J gene TRBJ2-3, with a weak D call TRBD2 (6 bases). CDR1 and CDR2 from the germline V gene are LNHDA and SQIVND (reference sequence). CDR3 length: 15 residues. Between the trimmed V and J ends, which lost 5 bases and 3 bases, there was a span of 15 bases. The CDR3 region is CASSFTGSLTDTQYF. In nucleotides, the CDR3 is TGTGCCAGTAGTTTCACCGGGAGCCTAACAGATACGCAGTATTTT.

This clone was recorded once. The CDR3 loop is CASMSPYYGYTF. CDR3 nucleotides: TGTGCCAGTATGTCCCCGTACTATGGCTACACCTTC. This chain uses TRBV28 with TRBJ1-2; D is uncertain. This CDR3 has 12 residues. Germline CDR1 MDHEN, CDR2 SYDVKM. The ends were cut back, 9 bases at V and 3 bases at J, with 11 bases in the middle.

The V and J genes are TRBV19 and TRBJ1-6; D not resolved. CDR1 LNHDA and CDR2 SQIVND come from the germline V gene (reference sequence). The CDR3 is 11 residues long. V was shortened by 5 bases and J by 16 bases, with 12 bases between the two germline ends. The CDR3 DNA sequence: TGTGCCAGTAGTCCTGGAAGGTTACTCCACTTT. This sequence encodes CASSPGRLLHF.

This clone occurred once. V and J are TRBV11-3 and TRBJ2-2; D gene uncertain. V was cut by 2 bases and J by 4 bases, with 5 bases left in between. The germline CDR1 and CDR2 sequences are SGHNT and YENEEA. The CDR3 is 13 residues long. The DNA for the CDR3 is TGTGCCAGCAGCTTACTTTCCACCGGGGAGCTGTTTTTT. Its protein is CASSLLSTGELFF.